These T cell receptor beta chains were read from a single sample in a study of blood T cell repertoires in COVID-19. TCRdb keeps only in-frame clones here, not all; method: immunoSEQ multiplex PCR. Of about 94,000 clones detected, about 80% appear once; the ten largest clones hold roughly 6.3%. The sequenced material came from peripheral blood. Every receptor here comes from a man aged 60 to 75 with acute or convalescent COVID-19. The CDR3 runs from the conserved cysteine through the conserved F or W. Each record gives: J gene, V gene, D gene, clone size, CDR3 DNA, CDR3 protein. D genes are given only for firm matches. Some rows have no size entry. The others give once, few or many, or a class for an expanded clone.

>TRBJ2-7|TRBV7-6|TRBD1|.
TGTGCCAGCAGCCTGGCCAAGGACAGGTTCTACGAGCAGTACTTC
CASSLAKDRFYEQYF
>TRBJ2-7|TRBV27|TRBD2|.
TGTGCCAGCAGTCCTGCGACTAGCGTCTACGAGCAGTACTTC
CASSPATSVYEQYF
>TRBJ1-3|TRBV28|.|once
TGTGCCAGCAGTTCTATGGACAGCAATGGAAACACCATATATTTT
CASSSMDSNGNTIYF
>TRBJ2-3|TRBV6-5|TRBD1|.
TGTGCCAGCAGTTACGCAGGGGGTACGCAGTATTTT
CASSYAGGTQYF
>TRBJ2-5|TRBV30|.|.
TGTGCCTGGAGTCTAGGAACGGAGACCCAGTACTTC
CAWSLGTETQYF
>TRBJ2-1|TRBV2|.|.
TGTGCCAGCGCTAGACAGGTCTCCTACAATGAGCAGTTCTTC
CASARQVSYNEQFF
>TRBJ1-6|TRBV3-1/TRBV3-2|TRBD1|.
TGTGCCAGCAGCCCACGGACAGGCGGGTGGTCACCCCTCCACTTT
CASSPRTGGWSPLHF
>TRBJ1-2|TRBV6-5|.|.
TGTGCCAGCAGTTACTCCAAACTTCACTATGGCTACACCTTC
CASSYSKLHYGYTF
>TRBJ2-5|TRBV5-1|.|.
TGCGCCAGCAGCTCCACGGGGGGCTGGGAGACCCAGTACTTC
CASSSTGGWETQYF
>TRBJ2-1|TRBV12-3/TRBV12-4|.|.
TGTGCCAGCAGGCCTACAGGCAATGAGCAGTTCTTC
CASRPTGNEQFF
>TRBJ1-5|TRBV28|TRBD1|.
TGTGCCAGCAGTTTATCTTCCCCGACAGGGGGCTCTCAGCCCCAGCATTTT
CASSLSSPTGGSQPQHF
>TRBJ2-7|TRBV6-6|.|.
TGTGCCAGCAGTTACTCGTCAGGGGCTGAATACGAGCAGTACTTC
CASSYSSGAEYEQYF
>TRBJ1-5|TRBV7-9|.|.
TGTGCCAGCAGCTTAGGGGGCGGATATTCTTATAGCAATCAGCCCCAGCATTTT
CASSLGGGYSYSNQPQHF
>TRBJ1-2|TRBV29-1|.|.
TGCAGCGTTGAAGAGAGATTTAACTATGGCTACACCTTC
CSVEERFNYGYTF
>TRBJ1-1|TRBV5-6|.|.
TGTGCCAGCAGCTTGCGGGGGGTAGGCACTGAAGCTTTCTTT
CASSLRGVGTEAFF